The rows below give T cell receptor beta chains drawn from one sample of a study of long-term antiretroviral therapy in people with HIV. TCRdb keeps only in-frame clones here, not all; method: immunoSEQ multiplex PCR. The sample carries some 43,000 clones, roughly nine tenths recorded once. Sequenced material: unsorted PBMCs, taken 0.1 years before starting antiretroviral therapy. Receptor source: a woman aged 50 to 60 with HIV. Both conserved end residues are part of each CDR3. D genes are given only for firm matches. For some rows the clone size is stated as once, few or many, or as a class when expanded; others skip it.

D: .; J: TRBJ1-3; size: once; V: TRBV27; CDR3: CASGGLGSGNTIYF; DNA: TGTGCCAGCGGCGGGCTAGGCTCTGGAAACACCATATATTTT
D: .; J: TRBJ1-4; size: .; V: TRBV30; CDR3: CAWSAPANEKLFF; DNA: TGTGCCTGGAGTGCCCCGGCTAATGAAAAACTGTTTTTT
D: .; J: TRBJ2-1; size: .; V: TRBV29-1; CDR3: CSVEAGRLNEQFF; DNA: TGCAGCGTTGAAGCGGGGAGGTTGAATGAGCAGTTCTTC
D: .; J: TRBJ1-1; size: .; V: TRBV19; CDR3: CASSIGTRTEAFF; DNA: TGTGCCAGTAGTATCGGGACGCGCACTGAAGCTTTCTTT
D: .; J: TRBJ1-1; size: .; V: TRBV5-6; CDR3: CASSLASPAMNTEAFF; DNA: TGTGCCAGCAGCTTGGCCAGTCCAGCCATGAACACTGAAGCTTTCTTT
D: TRBD1; J: TRBJ1-1; size: .; V: TRBV6-1; CDR3: CASSEFKGANTEAFF; DNA: TGTGCCAGCAGTGAATTCAAGGGGGCGAACACTGAAGCTTTCTTT
D: .; J: TRBJ1-1; size: .; V: TRBV7-9; CDR3: CASSLEGGTEAFF; DNA: TGTGCCAGCAGCTTAGAGGGAGGGACTGAAGCTTTCTTT
D: TRBD2; J: TRBJ2-7; size: .; V: TRBV10-2; CDR3: CASSFTRGVGADEQYF; DNA: TGCGCCAGCAGTTTCACGCGGGGGGTGGGGGCAGACGAGCAGTACTTC
D: .; J: TRBJ1-1; size: .; V: TRBV30; CDR3: CASTGQQDTEAFF; DNA: TGTGCCTCAACAGGGCAGCAGGACACTGAAGCTTTCTTT
D: TRBD2; J: TRBJ2-7; size: .; V: TRBV5-4; CDR3: CASSQSGGVAYEQYF; DNA: TGTGCCAGCAGCCAGAGCGGGGGGGTAGCATACGAGCAGTACTTC
D: .; J: TRBJ1-6; size: .; V: TRBV21-1; CDR3: CASSKTGARRSYNSPLHF; DNA: TGTGCCAGCAGCAAAACGGGAGCTCGGAGGTCCTATAATTCACCCCTCCACTTT
D: .; J: TRBJ2-7; size: few; V: TRBV7-2; CDR3: CASSLATAYEQYF; DNA: TGTGCCAGCAGCTTAGCAACGGCCTACGAGCAGTACTTC
D: .; J: TRBJ2-5; size: .; V: TRBV4-3; CDR3: CASSQARGAAETQYF; DNA: TGCGCCAGCAGCCAAGCTCGGGGGGCAGCAGAGACCCAGTACTTC
D: .; J: TRBJ2-7; size: .; V: TRBV27; CDR3: CASSPGLGPSSSYEQYF; DNA: TGTGCCAGCAGTCCGGGTTTAGGACCCTCGAGCTCCTACGAGCAGTACTTC
D: TRBD1; J: TRBJ2-2; size: .; V: TRBV7-9; CDR3: CASSSGQANTGELFF; DNA: TGTGCCAGCAGCTCCGGACAGGCTAACACCGGGGAGCTGTTTTTT
D: .; J: TRBJ1-1; size: .; V: TRBV11-2; CDR3: CASSLSRDRLDEAFF; DNA: TGTGCCAGCAGCTTATCCCGGGATAGGCTAGATGAAGCTTTCTTT
D: .; J: TRBJ2-4; size: .; V: TRBV21-1; CDR3: CASSNRWGAKNIQYF; DNA: TGTGCCAGCAGCAACCGGTGGGGCGCCAAAAACATTCAGTACTTC
D: TRBD2; J: TRBJ2-5; size: .; V: TRBV7-8; CDR3: CASSLAPPGLAGGEETQYF; DNA: TGTGCCAGCAGCTTAGCGCCCCCAGGACTAGCGGGGGGGGAAGAGACCCAGTACTTC
D: .; J: TRBJ1-2; size: .; V: TRBV5-4; CDR3: CASSPRREYGYTF; DNA: TGTGCCAGCAGCCCTAGGAGGGAATATGGCTACACCTTC
D: TRBD2; J: TRBJ2-5; size: .; V: TRBV5-1; CDR3: CASSLRGGYSQETQYF; DNA: TGCGCCAGCAGTTTACGCGGGGGTTATTCTCAAGAGACCCAGTACTTC
D: TRBD1; J: TRBJ1-1; size: .; V: TRBV6-6; CDR3: CASSYSDRALAFF; DNA: TGTGCCAGCAGTTACTCGGACAGGGCACTCGCTTTCTTT
D: .; J: TRBJ2-7; size: once; V: TRBV25-1; CDR3: CATYEGHEQYF; DNA: TGTGCCACCTATGAAGGTCACGAGCAGTACTTC
D: TRBD1; J: TRBJ2-7; size: .; V: TRBV7-9; CDR3: CASSLEGAPKEQYF; DNA: TGTGCCAGCAGCTTAGAGGGGGCCCCGAAAGAGCAGTACTTC
D: .; J: TRBJ2-5; size: .; V: TRBV6-5; CDR3: CASRTTGFRETQYF; DNA: TGTGCCAGCAGAACTACAGGGTTCCGAGAGACCCAGTACTTC
D: .; J: TRBJ1-1; size: .; V: TRBV7-8; CDR3: CASSPVEGTMNTEAFF; DNA: TGTGCCAGCAGCCCGGTGGAGGGTACAATGAACACTGAAGCTTTCTTT
D: TRBD2; J: TRBJ2-7; size: .; V: TRBV7-3; CDR3: CASSLTAGAYEQYF; DNA: TGTGCCAGCAGCTTAACGGCGGGGGCCTACGAGCAGTACTTC
D: .; J: TRBJ1-5; size: .; V: TRBV7-8; CDR3: CASSLKGKGQPQHF; DNA: TGTGCCAGCAGCTTAAAAGGAAAAGGGCAGCCCCAGCATTTT
D: TRBD2; J: TRBJ2-1; size: .; V: TRBV9; CDR3: CASSPSRGTSEQFF; DNA: TGTGCCAGCAGCCCATCCCGAGGGACTAGTGAGCAGTTCTTC
D: .; J: TRBJ1-5; size: .; V: TRBV7-8; CDR3: CASSLATGSQPQHF; DNA: TGTGCCAGCAGCTTAGCTACAGGGAGCCAGCCCCAGCATTTT
D: .; J: TRBJ2-7; size: .; V: TRBV27; CDR3: CASIGRWTTYEQYF; DNA: TGTGCCAGCATCGGGCGTTGGACAACCTACGAGCAGTACTTC
D: .; J: TRBJ1-1; size: .; V: TRBV5-1; CDR3: CASSLGHGVGTEAFF; DNA: TGCGCCAGCAGCCTGGGGCACGGGGTCGGCACTGAAGCTTTCTTT
D: .; J: TRBJ2-5; size: .; V: TRBV6-5; CDR3: CASSYQKGPETQYF; DNA: TGTGCCAGCAGTTACCAGAAAGGGCCAGAGACCCAGTACTTC
D: .; J: TRBJ2-6; size: once; V: TRBV29-1; CDR3: CSVGEGGSGANVLTF; DNA: TGCAGCGTTGGCGAGGGCGGATCTGGGGCCAACGTCCTGACTTTC
D: .; J: TRBJ2-2; size: .; V: TRBV10-1; CDR3: CASSESRARGELFF; DNA: TGCGCCAGCAGTGAGTCCAGGGCTCGTGGGGAGCTGTTTTTT
D: .; J: TRBJ1-3; size: .; V: TRBV6-4; CDR3: CASSDSRPASGNTIYF; DNA: TGTGCCAGCAGTGACTCGCGACCGGCCTCTGGAAACACCATATATTTT
D: .; J: TRBJ2-7; size: .; V: TRBV29-1; CDR3: CSVEGLYSYEQYF; DNA: TGCAGCGTTGAAGGACTGTACTCCTACGAGCAGTACTTC
D: TRBD1; J: TRBJ1-1; size: once; V: TRBV2; CDR3: CASSGTGVLATEAFF; DNA: TGTGCCAGCAGTGGGACAGGGGTTTTGGCCACTGAAGCTTTCTTT
D: .; J: TRBJ1-2; size: .; V: TRBV7-9; CDR3: CASSETDNGYTF; DNA: TGTGCCAGCAGCGAGACAGACAACGGCTACACCTTC
D: TRBD1; J: TRBJ2-2; size: once; V: TRBV19; CDR3: CASSPYRGLSSPGELFF; DNA: TGTGCCAGTAGCCCGTACAGGGGATTGTCTTCCCCCGGGGAGCTGTTTTTT
D: TRBD1; J: TRBJ2-5; size: .; V: TRBV11-2; CDR3: CASSTTTGKVKTQYF; DNA: TGTGCCAGCAGCACCACGACAGGGAAGGTAAAGACCCAGTACTTC
D: .; J: TRBJ2-5; size: .; V: TRBV11-2; CDR3: CASSIGTAYQETQYF; DNA: TGTGCCAGCAGCATAGGGACGGCGTACCAAGAGACCCAGTACTTC
D: .; J: TRBJ1-3; size: .; V: TRBV25-1; CDR3: CASSPGGSGNTIYF; DNA: TGTGCCAGCAGCCCCGGAGGCTCTGGAAACACCATATATTTT
D: .; J: TRBJ2-7; size: .; V: TRBV5-8; CDR3: CASSLVFGTDSYEQYF; DNA: TGTGCCAGCAGCTTGGTGTTTGGGACGGATTCCTACGAGCAGTACTTC
D: TRBD2; J: TRBJ2-1; size: .; V: TRBV7-9; CDR3: CASSLLAGAYNEQFF; DNA: TGTGCCAGCAGCTTATTAGCGGGGGCCTACAATGAGCAGTTCTTC
D: TRBD2; J: TRBJ2-7; size: .; V: TRBV7-2; CDR3: CASSLRLAGELYYEQYF; DNA: TGTGCCAGCAGCCTTCGACTAGCGGGGGAATTATACTACGAGCAGTACTTC
D: TRBD1; J: TRBJ2-7; size: .; V: TRBV12-5; CDR3: CASGPGTGNDEQYF; DNA: TGTGCTAGTGGTCCCGGGACAGGAAATGACGAGCAGTACTTC
D: .; J: TRBJ1-1; size: .; V: TRBV5-1; CDR3: CASSGQGIQMNTEAFF; DNA: TGCGCCAGCAGCGGGCAGGGGATCCAAATGAACACTGAAGCTTTCTTT
D: .; J: TRBJ2-3; size: .; V: TRBV30; CDR3: CAWSVLTGSRTDTQYF; DNA: TGTGCCTGGAGTGTACTAACAGGGTCTCGCACAGATACGCAGTATTTT
D: TRBD2; J: TRBJ2-5; size: .; V: TRBV11-3; CDR3: CASSLSSGSSQETQYF; DNA: TGTGCCAGCAGCTTATCTAGCGGGAGCTCCCAAGAGACCCAGTACTTC
D: .; J: TRBJ1-2; size: .; V: TRBV7-9; CDR3: CASSVGSWGYTF; DNA: TGTGCCAGCAGCGTAGGGAGTTGGGGCTACACCTTC
D: .; J: TRBJ1-1; size: .; V: TRBV19; CDR3: CASSRYSGQNTEAFF; DNA: TGTGCCAGTAGTAGGTATTCGGGGCAGAACACTGAAGCTTTCTTT
D: .; J: TRBJ2-7; size: once; V: TRBV18; CDR3: CASSLGTLSYEQYF; DNA: TGTGCCAGCTCACTAGGGACTCTATCCTACGAGCAGTACTTC
D: .; J: TRBJ2-3; size: .; V: TRBV11-2; CDR3: CASSLQYTQYF; DNA: TGTGCCAGCAGCTTACAGTATACGCAGTATTTT
D: .; J: TRBJ1-1; size: .; V: TRBV14; CDR3: CASSLTENTEAFF; DNA: TGTGCCAGCAGCCTTACGGAGAACACTGAAGCTTTCTTT